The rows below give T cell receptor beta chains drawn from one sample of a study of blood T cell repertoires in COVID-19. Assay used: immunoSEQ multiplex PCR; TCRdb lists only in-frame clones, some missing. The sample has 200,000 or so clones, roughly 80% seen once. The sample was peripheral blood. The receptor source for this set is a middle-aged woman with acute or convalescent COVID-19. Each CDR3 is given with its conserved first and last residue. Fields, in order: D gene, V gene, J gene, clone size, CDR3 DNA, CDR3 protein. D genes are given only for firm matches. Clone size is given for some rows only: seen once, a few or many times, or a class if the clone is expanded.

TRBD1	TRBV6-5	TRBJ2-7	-	TGTGCCAGCAGCACCCGGCCAGGGGGAAGCGACGAGCAGTACTTC	CASSTRPGGSDEQYF
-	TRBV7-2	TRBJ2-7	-	TGTGCCAGCAGCTTAGTTGTGGTCGGTTCCTACGAGCAGTACTTC	CASSLVVVGSYEQYF
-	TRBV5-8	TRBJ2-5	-	TGTGCCAGCAGCTTGGTGCCAGAGACTCAAGAGACCCAGTACTTC	CASSLVPETQETQYF
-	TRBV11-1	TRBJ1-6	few	TGTGCCAGCAGCTTAGCCCTAGGTCAGCCCAATTCACCCCTCCACTTT	CASSLALGQPNSPLHF
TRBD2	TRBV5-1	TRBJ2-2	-	TGCGCCAGCAGCGTTAGCGGGCGGGGAGCCGGGGAGCTGTTTTTT	CASSVSGRGAGELFF
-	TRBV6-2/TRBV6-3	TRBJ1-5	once	TGTGCCAGCAGTTACGGCTACAGTCTTAGCAATCAGCCCCAGCATTTT	CASSYGYSLSNQPQHF
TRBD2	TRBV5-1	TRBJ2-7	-	TGCGCCAGCAGCTTGTCCCTAGCGGGGATAAACTACGAGCAGTACTTC	CASSLSLAGINYEQYF
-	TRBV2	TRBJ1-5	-	TGTGCCAGCAGTGAACTTACACGGGAGGGAATCGGTCAGCCCCAGCATTTT	CASSELTREGIGQPQHF
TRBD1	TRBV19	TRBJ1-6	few	TGTGCCAGTAAAATCGGGGACAGACCCTCACCCCTCCACTTT	CASKIGDRPSPLHF
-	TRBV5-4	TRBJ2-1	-	TGTGCCAGCAGCTTGGCGTTAGGCGGGGGCACCTACAATGAGCAGTTCTTC	CASSLALGGGTYNEQFF
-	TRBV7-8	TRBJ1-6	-	TGTGCCAGCAGCTTAGCGGCAGGGAATAATTCACCCCTCCACTTT	CASSLAAGNNSPLHF
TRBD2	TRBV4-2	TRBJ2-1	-	TGTGCCAGCAGCCAAGTTACTAGCGGTAATGAGCAGTTCTTC	CASSQVTSGNEQFF
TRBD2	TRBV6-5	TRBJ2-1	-	TGTGCCACGGGGACTAGCGGATACAATGAGCAGTTCTTC	CATGTSGYNEQFF
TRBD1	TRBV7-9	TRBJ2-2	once	TGTGCCAGCAGCTGGGGACAGCCCGCGAACACCGGGGAGCTGTTTTTT	CASSWGQPANTGELFF
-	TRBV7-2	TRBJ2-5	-	TGTGCCAGCATGCCCAGGGGTGGAGAGACCCAGTACTTC	CASMPRGGETQYF
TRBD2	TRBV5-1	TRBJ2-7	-	TGCGCCAGCAGCTCCCTAGCGGGACCAACCTACGAGCAGTACTTC	CASSSLAGPTYEQYF
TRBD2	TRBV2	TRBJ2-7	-	TGTGCCAGCAGCTCCGGGACTAGCCCCTACGAGCAGTACTTC	CASSSGTSPYEQYF
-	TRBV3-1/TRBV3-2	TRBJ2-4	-	TGTGCCAGCAGCCAAGGGCCGGGGGTCCAAAACATTCAGTACTTC	CASSQGPGVQNIQYF
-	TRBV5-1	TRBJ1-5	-	TGCGCCAGCAGCTTGAGGACAGTTTGTAGCAATCAGCCCCAGCATTTT	CASSLRTVCSNQPQHF
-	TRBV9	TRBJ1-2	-	TGTGCCAGCTCCATGGCGGTCAGTGCCGAATATGGCTACACCTTC	CASSMAVSAEYGYTF
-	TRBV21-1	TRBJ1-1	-	TGTGCCAGCACCCCCCTAGCCGGGGAGGTGAACACTGAAGCTTTCTTT	CASTPLAGEVNTEAFF
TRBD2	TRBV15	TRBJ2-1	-	TGTGCCACCAGCAGTGGACTAGCGGAAAAGAATGAGCAGTTCTTC	CATSSGLAEKNEQFF
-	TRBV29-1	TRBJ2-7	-	TGCAGCGCCAGAACAGGGTACGGCTCCGAGCAGTACTTC	CSARTGYGSEQYF
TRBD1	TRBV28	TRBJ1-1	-	TGTGCCAGCAGTTCGACAGGGGCGGCGACTGAAGCTTTCTTT	CASSSTGAATEAFF
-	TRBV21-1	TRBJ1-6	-	TGTGCCAGCAGCAAGCCCCGGGACAGGGGCATTTATAATTCACCCCTCCACTTT	CASSKPRDRGIYNSPLHF
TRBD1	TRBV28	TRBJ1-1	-	TGTGCCAGCAGTTTAATGTTCAGGGGGGTCACTGAAGCTTTCTTT	CASSLMFRGVTEAFF
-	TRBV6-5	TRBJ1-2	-	TGTGCCAGCAGGACAGGTTCAGGGAGCTATGGCTACACCTTC	CASRTGSGSYGYTF
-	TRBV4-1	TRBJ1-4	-	TGCGCCAGCAGCCAAGCTTACGAGGGATCTAATGAAAAACTGTTTTTT	CASSQAYEGSNEKLFF
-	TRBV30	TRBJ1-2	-	TGTGCCTGGACCCTGGGTTCGGGCTATGGCTACACCTTC	CAWTLGSGYGYTF
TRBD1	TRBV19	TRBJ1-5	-	TGTGCCAGTAGTAACCCGGGACAGGGGACGGAAAATCAGCCCCAGCATTTT	CASSNPGQGTENQPQHF
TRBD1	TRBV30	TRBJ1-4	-	TGTGCCTGGACGGGACAGGGGGATGAAAAACTGTTTTTT	CAWTGQGDEKLFF
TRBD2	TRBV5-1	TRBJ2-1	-	TGCGCCAGCAGCTCGGTGAATAGCGGGCACAATGAGCAGTTCTTC	CASSSVNSGHNEQFF
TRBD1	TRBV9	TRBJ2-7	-	TGTGCCAGCAGCGTATCAGGGGGCGGGTACGAGCAGTACTTC	CASSVSGGGYEQYF
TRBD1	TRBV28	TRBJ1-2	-	TGTGCCAGCAGTTTAAGTAGAGTCCGGGACAGGGTCCATAACTATGGCTACACCTTC	CASSLSRVRDRVHNYGYTF
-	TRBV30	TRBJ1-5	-	TGTGCCTGGAGTGGTTTCCTTTCCGGGAATCAGCCCCAGCATTTT	CAWSGFLSGNQPQHF
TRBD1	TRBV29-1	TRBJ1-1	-	TGCAGCGCCAAGCCCCGGGACAGGACCTTTGAAGCTTTCTTT	CSAKPRDRTFEAFF
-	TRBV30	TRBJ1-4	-	TGTGCCTGGAACAAATCGGGGGACAAACTGTTTTTT	CAWNKSGDKLFF
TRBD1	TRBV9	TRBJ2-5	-	TGTGCCAGCAGCGTGACAGGGGTGGGGGAGACCCAGTACTTC	CASSVTGVGETQYF
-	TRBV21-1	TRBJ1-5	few	TGTGCCTATACAAACGTTGGGACAGGGGGTGGAGGCAATCAGCCCCAGCATTTT	CAYTNVGTGGGGNQPQHF